The text below deals with one T cell receptor (beta chain). Its antigen is unknown. No much larger clone exists at a distance of one base, and base qualities are not known. The sample is drawn from a study of shared clonotypes between healthy human individuals (TCRdb year 2020). Regarding the research as a whole: The cohort included a few men and a couple of women between 18 and 49 years of age. For each donor, three plates each were used for CD4 naive and CD4 memory, two plates were used for CD8 naive, and one plate was used for CD8 memory. The study deeply sequenced blood TCR repertoires of five healthy adults to estimate repertoire size and the extent of clonotype sharing between individuals. To increase sequencing depth and limit assay-specific biases, TCR repertoire library preparation and sequencing were carried out by different laboratories using diverse techniques. Between about 0.8 and 9 billion PBMCs per donor were obtained by leukapheresis.

Broader findings and caveats from the paper: Sampling was restricted to blood, and TCR repertoires in tissue are likely to differ from TCR repertoires in blood. Higher generation probabilities were observed for clonotypes shared by all four sorted-subset donors than for non-shared clonotypes. Sharing across several donors was observed for about 4.8% of naive CD4, over 3% of naive CD8, over 2% of memory CD4, and roughly 0.43% of memory CD8 clonotypes. Rarefaction of sorted-subset datasets indicated incomplete sequencing despite the large sequencing depth. The small number of donors limited the genetic and exposure-history diversity represented. Pairwise subsampling led to the expectation that sequencing depth would affect the degree of clonotype sharing among donors. Larger estimated clonotype richness was generally found for naive subsets than for memory subsets.

Using the deep immunoSEQ assay, TCR CDR3 regions were amplified from genomic DNA by multiplex PCR. Extracted genomic DNA from each cell subset was distributed evenly across all wells of several immunoSEQ 96-well plates, and each plate was treated as a replicate. Each replicate PCR for sorted subsets received around 0.2 ug genomic DNA, equal to tens of thousands of T cell genomes. Purified libraries were quantified with a Qubit 3.0 fluorometer, sized on a Bioanalyzer 2100, and re-quantified with the KAPA Library Quantification kit. A separate single-read 150-cycle Illumina NextSeq 550 flow cell was used to sequence each immunoSEQ 96-well plate. Under the source paper's analysis protocol: Because the immunoSEQ output held only junctional sequences and lacked quality scores, the filtering could not match the filtering applied to full-length reads. To assign V/J genes and CDR3, sequences were annotated against IMGT germline references using PyIR, a Python wrapper for IgBLAST v1.9. Reads were removed for weak V/J assignments (E-value above 1e-6), missing CDR3, stop codons, out-of-frame junctions, or ambiguous translated residues. A V3J clonotype was defined by an identical inferred V gene, J gene, and CDR3 amino acid sequence. To compute the percentage overlap between repertoires, the number of shared unique clonotypes was divided by the size of the smaller repertoire. Repertoire richness was assessed with RTK rarefaction, the Chao1 estimator, and Recon v2.1 estimates of unobserved clonotypes. Generation probabilities were computed with OLGA for all TCRbeta clonotypes obtained by the gDNA method from several donors. TCRdb retrieved this table from immuneACCESS and kept in-frame rearrangements only. Not all clones are present; in checked studies, unresolved V genes account for under half, and no reason is known for the remainder. V, J and clone size were drawn from that table, and D and trimming were deduced from the DNA. This sample comprises about 2.4 million clones, more than 90% of them detected only once. Roughly 0.15% of the sample lies in the top ten.

Healthy HIV-negative adults with no recently reported acute infections or vaccinations were included as donors. Every donor was a Caucasian adult residing in Nashville, Tennessee, USA. Magnetic negative selection was used to enrich CD4+ T cells, after which naive cells were positively selected on CD45RA and the negative fraction became the memory subset. After blood collection by leukapheresis, PBMCs were isolated using Ficoll-Histopaque density gradient centrifugation and then cryopreserved in the vapor phase of liquid nitrogen. Analytical flow cytometry was used to check the purity and quantity of every magnetically sorted T cell population. Genomic DNA was isolated from every sorted fraction and measured by UV absorbance on a Nanodrop 2000c. Deletion took 7 bases off V and 1 base off J, with a span of 7 bases between the germline ends. According to the germline V gene, CDR1 reads MNHNS and CDR2 reads SASEGT. Inclusive of the bounding cysteine and phenylalanine, the CDR3 is 13 residues long. Only the CDR3 part of the read is kept: 39 bases, read in frame from the first base.

This receptor was identified in a man aged 18 to 29 in good health. The material sequenced was naive CD4+ T cells sorted from blood. The sample's cell subset or site label, decoded: CD45RA+ positively selected. The rearranged chain carries TRBV6-1 and TRBJ2-2; 6 matching bases give a weak D call of TRBD1. Here the CDR3 is given as CASMDRNTGELFF. The DNA is as follows: TGTGCCAGCATGGACAGGAACACCGGGGAGCTGTTTTTT.